The 24 T cell receptor beta chains reported below all come from one sample, sequenced in a study of cytotoxic CD8 clonotypes in ibrutinib-treated CLL. The method was immunoSEQ multiplex PCR; TCRdb's version includes in-frame clones alone and lacks a portion of them. The profile shows approximately 45,000 clones, approximately 65% of them singletons. This specimen consisted of PBMCs, obtained after 24 months of ibrutinib treatment. The origin of the receptors is a human donor with chronic lymphocytic leukemia.

J is TRBJ2-7 and V is TRBV18, with 7 positions matching TRBD2. The germline CDR1 and CDR2 sequences are KGHSH and LQKENI. Trimming removed 0 bases from V and 5 bases from J; junction bases left unmatched: 10. CDR3 length equals 16 residues. DNA for the CDR3: TGTGCCAGCTCACCACCGTGGGCGGGGGAGAAACACGAGCAGTACTTC. Translating gives CASSPPWAGEKHEQYF.

The gene calls are TRBV7-3 and TRBJ2-3; D could derive from TRBD1 or TRBD2 (5 bases each). Germline CDR1 and CDR2: SGHTA and FQGTGA. V was clipped by 1 base and J by 5 bases, with 10 bases between them. The CDR3 is made up of 14 amino acids. The CDR3 region is CASSLRGAVDTQYF. The CDR3 DNA reads as TGTGCCAGCAGCTTAAGAGGGGCTGTAGATACGCAGTATTTT. Full variable domain (remainder filled in from reference TRBV7-3 and TRBJ2-3): GAGVSQTPSNKVTEKGKYVELRCDPISGHTALYWYRQSLGQGPEFLIYFQGTGAADDSGLPNDRFFAVRPEGSVSTLKIQRTERGDSAVYLCASSLRGAVDTQYFGPGTRLTVL.

This clone was detected many times. CDR3 amino acids: CASSLNLIRDLLGTQYF. For the CDR3, the DNA is TGTGCCAGCAGCTTAAACTTAATTCGGGACCTCTTGGGGACCCAGTACTTC. The chain employs TRBV7-9 and TRBJ2-5; possibly TRBD1 or TRBD2 for D (5 bases each). Germline V gene lookup returns CDR1 SEHNR and CDR2 FQNEAQ (reference sequence). CDR3 size: 17 residues. Trimming pared 2 bases from V and 7 bases from J, leaving 23 bases between.

The chain is built from TRBV19 and TRBJ2-7, with D maybe TRBD1 (5 bases). Trimming cost V 5 bases and J 3 bases, with 17 bases left between them. Per the germline V gene, CDR1 is LNHDA and CDR2 is SQIVND (reference sequence). The CDR3 has 15 residues. DNA of the CDR3: TGTGCCAGTAGTTCCACCGGACATCCCTTCTACGAGCAGTACTTC. Residues: CASSSTGHPFYEQYF.

This clone appeared many times. The chain couples TRBV28 to TRBJ1-5; D not certain. Trimming removed 3 bases at V and 4 bases at J, with 10 bases between. CDR3 length: 14 residues. Germline assignment: CDR1 MDHEN and CDR2 SYDVKM. CDR3 sequence: CASSFYMGNQPQHF. The CDR3 DNA sequence: TGTGCCAGCAGTTTTTATATGGGGAATCAGCCCCAGCATTTT.

This clone was counted ten times or more. The rearrangement links TRBV23-1 to TRBJ2-7; no clear D gene. TRBJ2-5 matches the DNA end more closely, so the J call is doubtful. Being an ORF, TRBV23-1 has a function that is uncertain. The length of the CDR3 is 11 residues. The CDR3 here is CASTKLGTQYF. The CDR3 nucleotides read TGCGCCAGCACTAAACTCGGGACCCAGTACTTC.

This rearrangement joins TRBV2 to TRBJ2-7; no clear D gene. Looked up from germline, CDR1 is SNHLY and CDR2 is FYNNEI. Trimming took off 7 bases at V and 1 base at J, with 17 bases between the two ends. The CDR3 is made up of 15 amino acids. The CDR3 region is CASIKELPISYEQYF. Written as DNA, the CDR3 is TGTGCCAGCATTAAGGAACTCCCTATTTCCTACGAGCAGTACTTC.

Many counts were recorded for this clone. The chain recombines TRBV7-6 with TRBJ2-7, with unresolved D. V was cut by 1 base and J by 3 bases, with 10 bases left in between. This CDR3 contains 14 residues. Germline CDR1 is SGHVS and CDR2 is FNYEAQ. The CDR3: CASSLVPGGYEQYF. The CDR3 region has the DNA TGTGCCAGCAGCTTAGTGCCGGGCGGCTACGAGCAGTACTTC.

This chain joins TRBV14 and TRBJ1-4, with a tentative D call TRBD1 (5 bases). The CDR3 is 13 residues long. Per germline, CDR1 SGHDN and CDR2 FVKESK. The V end lost 0 bases, the J end lost 11 bases, and 10 bases lay between the germline ends. This CDR3 is CASSQEVGGKLFF. CDR3 coding DNA: TGTGCCAGCAGCCAAGAAGTTGGGGGGAAACTGTTTTTT.

The chain recombines TRBV28 with TRBJ1-3, with a tentative D call TRBD1 (5 bases). The germline CDR1 and CDR2 sequences are MDHEN and SYDVKM. This CDR3 has 14 amino acids. Trimming removed 5 bases at V and 4 bases at J, with 12 bases between. The CDR3 sequence is CASSPSRTGNTIYF. For the CDR3, the DNA is TGTGCCAGCAGTCCATCCCGGACAGGAAACACCATATATTTT.

V is TRBV2 and J is TRBJ1-4, with a weak D call TRBD1 (5 bases). The CDR3 spans 17 residues. With 7 bases removed from V and 0 bases from J, the gap between germline ends came to 18 bases. CDR1 and CDR2 (germline): SNHLY, FYNNEI. CDR3 sequence reads: CASIRGGSGATNEKLFF. DNA for the CDR3: TGTGCCAGCATTAGGGGAGGTAGTGGTGCAACTAATGAAAAACTGTTTTTT.

CDR3 in DNA: TGTGCCAGCAGCTTAACACACTACGAGCAGTACTTC. Protein product: CASSLTHYEQYF. J is TRBJ2-7 and V is TRBV7-9; D unclear. This CDR3 contains 12 residues. From germline, CDR1 is SEHNR and CDR2 FQNEAQ (reference sequence). Trimming left V 2 bases short and J 3 bases short, with 5 bases between.

Sample share makes this clone medium-sized. The genes are TRBV30 and TRBJ1-3; D is unclear. V lost 1 base to trimming and J lost 7 bases, with 5 bases between them. Germline V gene data show CDR1 as GTSNPN and CDR2 as SVGIG (reference sequence). The CDR3 sequence is 11 residues long. The chain's CDR3 is CAWSELNTIYF. CDR3 DNA sequence: TGTGCCTGGAGTGAACTGAACACCATATATTTT.

J is TRBJ1-1 and V is TRBV19; a possible D gene is TRBD1 (5 bases). V was cut by 4 bases and J by 2 bases, with 23 bases left in between. The CDR3 extends over 18 amino acids. Germline V gives CDR1 LNHDA, CDR2 SQIVND (reference sequence). The CDR3 protein is CASSTFSTPGGKNTEAFF. Here the CDR3 DNA reads TGTGCCAGTAGTACCTTCTCTACACCGGGGGGAAAAAACACTGAAGCTTTCTTT.

V usage is TRBV27 and J usage is TRBJ2-3; 8 bases align to TRBD2. The length of the CDR3 is 16 residues. Losses at the gene ends were 3 bases for V and 1 base for J; bases not matched to a gene: 6. Germline CDR1 and CDR2: MNHEY and SMNVEV (reference sequence). The CDR3 spells CASSFGSGRRTDTQYF. The CDR3 DNA follows: TGTGCCAGCAGTTTCGGGAGCGGGAGACGCACAGATACGCAGTATTTT.

The chain links TRBV5-4 to TRBJ2-3; D is perhaps TRBD1 (6 bases). Germline loops: CDR1 SGHNT, CDR2 YYREEE (reference sequence). This CDR3 contains 17 residues. V gave up 4 bases and J gave up 4 bases, with 22 bases separating them. CDR3 region: CASSQAAPDRRADTQYF. CDR3 coding DNA: TGTGCCAGCAGCCAAGCTGCGCCAGACAGGCGGGCAGATACGCAGTATTTT.

CDR3 sequence (DNA): TGTGCCAGTAGTATAACAGGGAGTTTCCAAGAGACCCAGTACTTC. Translated: CASSITGSFQETQYF. The rearrangement links TRBV19 to TRBJ2-5; tentatively, D is TRBD1 (6 bases). Germline values: CDR1 LNHDA, CDR2 SQIVND (reference sequence). The ends were cut back, 2 bases at V and 1 base at J, with 11 bases in the middle. This CDR3 is 15 amino acids long.

The chain recombines TRBV9 with TRBJ1-2, with 12 bases fitting TRBD1. Germline loops: CDR1 SGDLS, CDR2 YYNGEE. V shed 2 bases, J shed 8 bases, and the junction held 7 bases outside the gene matches. CDR3 size: 15 residues. DNA of the CDR3: TGTGCCAGCAGCGTGGCGGGACAGGGGGCGAAAGGCTACACCTTC. Its protein is CASSVAGQGAKGYTF.

This clone occurred a few times. The J gene is TRBJ2-1, the V gene TRBV6-5; either TRBD1 or TRBD2 may supply D (5 bases each). Germline V gene data show CDR1 as MNHEY and CDR2 as SVGAGI. The CDR3 is made up of 15 amino acids. Trimming removed 8 bases at V and 5 bases at J, with 19 bases between. CDR3 in amino acids: CASLTVGPQNNEQFF. The DNA of the CDR3 is TGTGCCAGCCTAACGGTGGGACCGCAAAACAATGAGCAGTTCTTC.

This clone was recorded once. The chain combines TRBV7-6 with TRBJ2-2; the match to TRBD2 covers 12 bases. V was pared by 1 base and J by 5 bases, with 5 bases of the junction left unmatched. This CDR3 has 17 residues. Germline V gene lookup returns CDR1 SGHVS and CDR2 FNYEAQ. CDR3 nucleotides: TGTGCCAGCAGCTTAGGACTAGCGGGAGAATTTACCGGGGAGCTGTTTTTT. This sequence encodes CASSLGLAGEFTGELFF.

This clone has a handful of counts. This chain uses TRBV5-1 with TRBJ1-4; no clear D gene. CDR3 length: 15 amino acids. Trimming removed 5 bases at V and 4 bases at J, with 15 bases between. CDR1 SGHRS and CDR2 YFSETQ come from the germline V gene. In DNA, the CDR3 is TGCGCCAGCAGGATCGAAGGCAGCTTTAATGAAAAACTGTTTTTT. Translated: CASRIEGSFNEKLFF.

This clone appeared a few times. The chain couples TRBV6-1 to TRBJ1-1; D is undetermined. V lost 8 bases and J 1 base, leaving 17 bases between the germline ends. This CDR3 spans 15 amino acids. Germline lookup yields CDR1 MNHNS and CDR2 SASEGT. The chain's CDR3 is CASDPFGQRNTEAFF. The CDR3 nucleotides read TGTGCCAGCGACCCTTTTGGGCAGCGGAACACTGAAGCTTTCTTT.

The CDR3 sequence is CASSYHGQGETQYF. The DNA of the CDR3 is TGTGCCAGCAGTTACCACGGACAGGGGGAGACCCAGTACTTC. The chain combines TRBV6-5 with TRBJ2-5; 9 bases align to TRBD1. The CDR3 covers 14 residues. The trim removed 2 bases at V and 5 bases at J, leaving 3 bases unmatched. Looked up from germline, CDR1 is MNHEY and CDR2 is SVGAGI.

This clone was observed a single time. This rearrangement joins TRBV29-1 to TRBJ2-2; tentative D call: TRBD1 (6 bases). Per the germline V gene, CDR1 is SQVTM and CDR2 is ANQGSEA. The CDR3 has 19 amino acids. V lost 2 bases to trimming and J lost 1 base, with 23 bases between them. The CDR3 region is CSVERIWVRDIENTGELFF. CDR3 in DNA: TGCAGCGTTGAACGGATCTGGGTCCGGGACATAGAGAACACCGGGGAGCTGTTTTTT.